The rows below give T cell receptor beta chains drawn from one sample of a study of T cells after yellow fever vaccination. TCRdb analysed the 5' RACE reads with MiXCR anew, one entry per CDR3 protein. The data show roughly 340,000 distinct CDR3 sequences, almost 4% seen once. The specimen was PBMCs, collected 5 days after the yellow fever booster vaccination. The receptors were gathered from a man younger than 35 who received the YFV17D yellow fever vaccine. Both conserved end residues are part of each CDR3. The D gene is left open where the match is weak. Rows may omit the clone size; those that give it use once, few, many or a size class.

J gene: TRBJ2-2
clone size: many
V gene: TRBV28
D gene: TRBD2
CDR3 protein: CASTLRGGNTGELFF
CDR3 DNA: TGTGCCAGCACCCTTCGGGGGGGTAACACCGGGGAGCTGTTTTTT

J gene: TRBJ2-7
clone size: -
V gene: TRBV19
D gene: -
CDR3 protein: CASRNPLWNEQYF
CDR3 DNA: TGTGCCAGTCGTAACCCCCTTTGGAACGAGCAGTACTTC

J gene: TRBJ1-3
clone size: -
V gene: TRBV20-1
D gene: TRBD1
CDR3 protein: CSARDRAAGNTIYF
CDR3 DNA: TGCAGTGCTAGGGACAGGGCGGCGGGAAACACCATATATTTT

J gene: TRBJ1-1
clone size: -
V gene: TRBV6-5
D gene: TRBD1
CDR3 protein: CASSTLQGARGTEAFF
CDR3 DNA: TGTGCCAGCAGCACCTTACAGGGGGCGCGGGGGACTGAAGCTTTCTTT

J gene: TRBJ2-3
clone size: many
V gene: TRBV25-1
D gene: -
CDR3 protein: CASSDSRVASTDTQYF
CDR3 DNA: TGTGCCAGCAGTGACAGTCGGGTAGCTAGCACAGATACGCAGTATTTT

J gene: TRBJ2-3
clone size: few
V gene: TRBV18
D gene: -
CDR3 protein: CASSQRLPSTDTQYF
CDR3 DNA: TGTGCCAGCTCCCAGCGGCTTCCTAGCACAGATACGCAGTATTTT

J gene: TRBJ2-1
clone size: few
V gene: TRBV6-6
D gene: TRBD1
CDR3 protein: CASSYVNRGSNEQFF
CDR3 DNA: TGTGCCAGCAGTTATGTTAACAGGGGTTCCAATGAGCAGTTCTTC

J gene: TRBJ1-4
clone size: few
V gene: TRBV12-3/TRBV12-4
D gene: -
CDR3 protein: CASSLKGANEKLFF
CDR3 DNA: TGTGCCAGCAGTTTGAAGGGGGCTAATGAAAAACTGTTTTTT

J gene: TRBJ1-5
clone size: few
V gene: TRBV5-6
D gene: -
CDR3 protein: CASSSGRSGQPQHF
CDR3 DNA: TGTGCCAGCAGCTCGGGCCGAAGCGGTCAGCCCCAGCATTTT

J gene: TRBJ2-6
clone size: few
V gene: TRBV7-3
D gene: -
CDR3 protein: CASSFGGGVSGANVLTF
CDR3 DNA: TGTGCCAGCAGCTTCGGAGGTGGGGTCTCTGGGGCCAACGTCCTGACTTTC

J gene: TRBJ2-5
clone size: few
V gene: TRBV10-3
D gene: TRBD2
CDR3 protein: CASAPAGGLAETQYF
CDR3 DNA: TGTGCCAGCGCGCCGGCGGGGGGGCTCGCAGAGACCCAGTACTTC

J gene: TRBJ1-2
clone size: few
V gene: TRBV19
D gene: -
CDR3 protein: CASIMCGYTF
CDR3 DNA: TGTGCCAGTATTATGTGTGGCTACACCTTC

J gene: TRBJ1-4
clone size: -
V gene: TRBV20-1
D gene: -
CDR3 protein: CSARDTGVGEKLFF
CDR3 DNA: TGCAGTGCTAGAGATACTGGTGTGGGGGAAAAACTGTTTTTT

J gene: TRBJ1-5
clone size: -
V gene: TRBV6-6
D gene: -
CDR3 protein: CASSYSGGPYSNQPQHF
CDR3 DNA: TGTGCCAGCAGTTACTCTGGAGGACCCTATAGCAATCAGCCCCAGCATTTT

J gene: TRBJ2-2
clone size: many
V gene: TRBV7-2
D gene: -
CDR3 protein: CASSYMGWSGELFF
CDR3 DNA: TGTGCCAGCAGCTACATGGGTTGGTCCGGGGAGCTGTTTTTT

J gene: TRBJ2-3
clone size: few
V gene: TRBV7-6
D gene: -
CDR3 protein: CASSLNGGLGDTQYF
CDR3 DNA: TGTGCCAGCAGCTTAAACGGGGGGCTCGGTGATACGCAGTATTTT

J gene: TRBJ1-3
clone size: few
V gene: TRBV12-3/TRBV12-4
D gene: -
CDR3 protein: CASSATARNTIYF
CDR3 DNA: TGTGCCAGCAGTGCGACAGCGAGAAACACCATATATTTT

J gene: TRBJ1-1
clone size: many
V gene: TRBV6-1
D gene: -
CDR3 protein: CASTKGRVMNTEAFF
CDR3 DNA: TGTGCCAGCACCAAGGGGCGGGTGATGAACACTGAAGCTTTCTTT

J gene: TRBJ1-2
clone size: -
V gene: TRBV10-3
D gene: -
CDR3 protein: CARATYGYTF
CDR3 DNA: TGTGCCAGAGCGACCTATGGCTACACCTTC

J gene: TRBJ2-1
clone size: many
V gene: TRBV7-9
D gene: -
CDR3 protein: CASPGGPAPYNEQFF
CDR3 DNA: TGTGCCAGCCCTGGGGGTCCTGCTCCCTACAATGAGCAGTTCTTC

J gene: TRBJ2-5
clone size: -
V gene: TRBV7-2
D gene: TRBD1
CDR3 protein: CASSLVQGAQTQYF
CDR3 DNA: TGTGCCAGCAGCTTAGTACAGGGGGCACAGACCCAGTACTTC

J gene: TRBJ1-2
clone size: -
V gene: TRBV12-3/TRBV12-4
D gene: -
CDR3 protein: CASSLGGFGYTF
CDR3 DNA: TGTGCCAGCAGTTTGGGAGGGTTCGGCTACACCTTC

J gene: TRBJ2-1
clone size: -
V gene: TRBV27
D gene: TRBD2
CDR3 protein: CASSSRTPIAGGAYNEQFF
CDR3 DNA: TGTGCCAGCAGTTCCCGAACCCCCATAGCGGGAGGGGCCTACAATGAGCAGTTCTTC

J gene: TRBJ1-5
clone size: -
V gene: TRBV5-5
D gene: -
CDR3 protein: CASSSSRGVGNQPQHF
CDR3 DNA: TGTGCCAGCAGCTCATCCCGGGGGGTCGGCAATCAGCCCCAGCATTTT

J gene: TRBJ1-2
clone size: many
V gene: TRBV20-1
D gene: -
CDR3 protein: CSARVPKNYGYTF
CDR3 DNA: TGCAGTGCTAGAGTTCCAAAGAACTATGGCTACACCTTC

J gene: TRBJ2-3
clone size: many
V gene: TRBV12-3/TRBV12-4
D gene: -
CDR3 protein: CASRQTVSTDTQYF
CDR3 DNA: TGTGCCAGCAGGCAGACCGTTAGCACAGATACGCAGTATTTT

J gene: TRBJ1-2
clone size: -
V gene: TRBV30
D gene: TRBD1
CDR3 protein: CAWITGANYGYTF
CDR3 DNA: TGTGCCTGGATAACAGGGGCCAACTATGGCTACACCTTC

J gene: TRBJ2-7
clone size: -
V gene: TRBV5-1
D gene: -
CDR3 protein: CASRPGQGPSYEQYF
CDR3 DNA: TGCGCCAGCAGACCGGGACAAGGACCGAGCTACGAGCAGTACTTC

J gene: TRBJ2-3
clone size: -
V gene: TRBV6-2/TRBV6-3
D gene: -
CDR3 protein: CASSYLSALDTQYF
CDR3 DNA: TGTGCCAGCAGTTACTTGTCGGCCTTAGATACGCAGTATTTT

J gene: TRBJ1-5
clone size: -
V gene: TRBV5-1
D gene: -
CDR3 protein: CASSLGEGTQPQHF
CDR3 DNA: TGCGCCAGCAGCTTAGGGGAGGGAACTCAGCCCCAGCATTTT

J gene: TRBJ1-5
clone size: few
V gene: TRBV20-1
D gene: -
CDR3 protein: CSASRVSGNQPQHF
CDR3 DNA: TGCAGTGCCTCCAGGGTATCAGGAAATCAGCCCCAGCATTTT

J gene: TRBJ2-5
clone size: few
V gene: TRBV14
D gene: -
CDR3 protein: CASSQGITGSGETQYF
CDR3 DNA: TGTGCCAGCAGCCAAGGGATTACAGGGTCTGGGGAGACCCAGTACTTC

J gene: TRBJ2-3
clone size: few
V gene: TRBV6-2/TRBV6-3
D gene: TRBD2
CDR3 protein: CASRLAGRGGTDTQYF
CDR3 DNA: TGTGCCAGCAGGCTAGCGGGTCGCGGTGGCACAGATACGCAGTATTTT

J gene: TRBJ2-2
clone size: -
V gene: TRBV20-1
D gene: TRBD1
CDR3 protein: CSATDRGQSGTGELFF
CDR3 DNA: TGCAGTGCCACGGACAGGGGGCAGTCGGGCACCGGGGAGCTGTTTTTT

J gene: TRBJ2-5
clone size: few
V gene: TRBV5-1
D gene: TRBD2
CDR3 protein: CATRPSGVMETQYF
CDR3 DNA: TGCGCCACCCGGCCTAGCGGGGTGATGGAGACCCAGTACTTC

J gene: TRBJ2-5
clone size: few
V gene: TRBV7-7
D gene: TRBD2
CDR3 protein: CASSHGTNQETQYF
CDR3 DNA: TGTGCTAGCAGCCACGGGACTAACCAAGAGACCCAGTACTTC

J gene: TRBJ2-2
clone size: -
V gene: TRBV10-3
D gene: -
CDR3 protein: CAISEIGGPTGELFF
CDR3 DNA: TGTGCCATCAGTGAGATCGGGGGACCCACCGGGGAGCTGTTTTTT

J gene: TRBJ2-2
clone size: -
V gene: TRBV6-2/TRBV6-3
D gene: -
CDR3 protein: CASTYVAGRTGELFF
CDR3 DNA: TGTGCCAGCACCTACGTAGCAGGGCGGACCGGGGAGCTGTTTTTT

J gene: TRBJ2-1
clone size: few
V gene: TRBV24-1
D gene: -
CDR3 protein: CATSVTDREQFF
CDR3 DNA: TGTGCCACCAGTGTCACAGACAGGGAGCAGTTCTTC

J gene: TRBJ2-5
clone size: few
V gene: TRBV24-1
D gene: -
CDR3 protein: CATSDLYEGQETQYF
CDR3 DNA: TGTGCCACCAGTGATTTGTATGAGGGGCAAGAGACCCAGTACTTC

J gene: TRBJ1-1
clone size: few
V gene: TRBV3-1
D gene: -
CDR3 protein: CASRHRDGHTEAFF
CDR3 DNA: TGTGCCAGCAGACACAGGGATGGGCACACTGAAGCTTTCTTT

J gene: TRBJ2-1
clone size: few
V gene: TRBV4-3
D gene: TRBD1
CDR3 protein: CASSRRIRQGGGNEQFF
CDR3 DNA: TGCGCCAGCAGCCGCAGGATCAGACAGGGGGGGGGCAATGAGCAGTTCTTC

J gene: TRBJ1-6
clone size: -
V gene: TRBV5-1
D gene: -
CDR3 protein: CASSFQGMDSPLHF
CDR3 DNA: TGCGCCAGCAGCTTTCAGGGGATGGATTCACCCCTCCACTTT

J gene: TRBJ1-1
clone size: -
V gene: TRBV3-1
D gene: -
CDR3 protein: CASSQEEYGAAFF
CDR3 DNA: TGTGCCAGCAGCCAAGAAGAGTATGGGGCAGCTTTCTTT

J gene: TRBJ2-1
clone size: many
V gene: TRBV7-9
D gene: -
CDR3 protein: CASSLATLLNEQFF
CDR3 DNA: TGTGCCAGCAGCTTGGCGACGTTGCTCAATGAGCAGTTCTTC

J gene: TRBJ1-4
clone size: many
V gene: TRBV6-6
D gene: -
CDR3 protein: CASRGNRAEYEKLFF
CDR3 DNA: TGTGCCAGCAGGGGTAACAGGGCCGAGTATGAAAAACTGTTTTTT

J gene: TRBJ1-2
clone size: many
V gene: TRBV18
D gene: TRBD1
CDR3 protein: CASSLRTGPYGYTF
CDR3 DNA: TGTGCCAGCTCATTAAGGACAGGGCCATATGGCTACACCTTC

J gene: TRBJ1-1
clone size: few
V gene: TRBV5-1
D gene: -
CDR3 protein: CASSLRGHAEAFF
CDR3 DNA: TGCGCCAGCAGCTTGCGTGGACATGCTGAAGCTTTCTTT